This T cell receptor (beta chain) was documented in a study of CD8 T cells in Susac syndrome. This clonotype occurred once. When the RNA was reverse transcribed, random hexamers were used with an input of about 0.45 to 1 ug. Amplification of TCR beta CDR3 used immunoSEQ multiplex PCR across 54 Vbeta and 13 Jbeta. TCRdb reanalysed the immunoSEQ multiplex PCR reads using MiXCR and keeps one entry per CDR3 protein. There are roughly 200,000 distinct CDR3 sequences in the sample; about 93% occur only once, and 0.1% lies in the top ten. Per the germline V gene, CDR1 is SGHRS and CDR2 is YFSETQ. The CDR3 has 14 amino acids. V gave up 4 bases and J gave up 7 bases, with 17 bases separating them. High-throughput TCR beta sequencing covered peripheral CD8+ and CD4+ T cells. Healthy donors constituted the controls, which were matched for age and sex. Negative isolation was applied to CD8+ and CD4+ T cells, and FACS enrichment was applied to TEMRA cells.

This sequence originates from a human donor in good health. The V and J genes are TRBV5-1 and TRBJ1-1; maybe TRBD1 (6 bases). The sample consisted of CD4+ T cells from PBMCs. CDR3 nucleotide sequence: TGCGCCAGCAGCCCCGGTGGGACAATACTTGAAGCTTTCTTT. Translation gives CASSPGGTILEAFF.